The source of this T cell receptor beta chain is a study of blood T cell repertoires in COVID-19. In the study overall: The cDNA or gDNA used as material had been derived from T cells, B-cell-depleted T cells, or PBMCs.

The repertoire was sequenced with immunoSEQ multiplex PCR; TCRdb's copy has only in-frame clones and lacks some. The sample has about 140,000 clones, 85% to 90% seen once. This clone came up a few times. Source material: peripheral blood. The TCR originated in a woman aged 45-59 years with active or convalescent COVID-19.

This CDR3 is CASSTTIRGLGTDTQYF. The CDR3, as DNA: TGTGCCAGCAGCACGACCATTAGGGGGCTTGGCACAGATACGCAGTATTTT. The chain employs TRBV7-3 and TRBJ2-3; 7 nucleotides align to TRBD1. Germline V lookup: CDR1 SGHTA, CDR2 FQGTGA. The CDR3 extends over 17 amino acids. V trimming: 5 bases; J trimming: 1 base; junction bases outside the gene matches: 12.